Listed below are T cell receptor beta chains from one sample, sequenced in a study of neurological immune-mediated disorders. Using its own MiXCR run on the 5' RACE reads, TCRdb lists one record per CDR3 protein. This table has about 66,000 distinct CDR3 sequences, 9.7% appearing once. The sequenced sample consisted of PBMCs. These receptors came from a young man in good health. The CDR3 runs from the conserved cysteine through the conserved F or W. A D gene is named only where the DNA matches it firmly. Size tells how often a clone was seen (once, few, many) or the class of an expanded clone, and some rows leave it out.

V gene,D gene,clone size,J gene,CDR3 DNA,CDR3 protein
TRBV25-1,NA,many,TRBJ2-5,TGTGCCAGCAGTCTGGCGGGACGGGAGACCCAGTACTTC,CASSLAGRETQYF
TRBV12-3/TRBV12-4,TRBD1,many,TRBJ2-5,TGTGCCAGCAGTTCTCCAGGACAGGCCCCGCAAGAGACCCAGTACTTC,CASSSPGQAPQETQYF
TRBV5-1,TRBD1,many,TRBJ2-1,TGCGCCAGCAGCGCCCTGACAGGGGGCATCGGCAATGAGCAGTTCTTC,CASSALTGGIGNEQFF
TRBV5-1,TRBD1,many,TRBJ2-1,TGCGCCAGCAGTTCCCCGTCAGGGGGCAGGTGGAATGAGCAGTTCTTC,CASSSPSGGRWNEQFF
TRBV27,TRBD2,many,TRBJ2-1,TGTGCCAGCATCCCTCTAGCGGGAGGGCCGAATGAGCAGTTCTTC,CASIPLAGGPNEQFF
TRBV7-9,NA,many,TRBJ1-1,TGTGCCAGCAGCTTAGGATTCAGGGACACTGAAGCTTTCTTT,CASSLGFRDTEAFF
TRBV28,NA,many,TRBJ1-4,TGTGCCAGCAGTCCCCCATCGACTAATGAAAAACTGTTTTTT,CASSPPSTNEKLFF
TRBV7-2,NA,many,TRBJ1-5,TGTGCCAGCAGCTTAGTTGCGCAGGGCCGCTCGATTAGCAATCAGCCCCAGCATTTT,CASSLVAQGRSISNQPQHF
TRBV7-9,TRBD2,many,TRBJ2-3,TGTGCCAGCAGCTTAGTATCACGGACTAGATCAGATACGCAGTATTTT,CASSLVSRTRSDTQYF
TRBV6-1,NA,NA,TRBJ1-3,TGTGCCAGCAGTGACAGAGCATCTGGAAACACCATATATTTT,CASSDRASGNTIYF
TRBV6-6,NA,many,TRBJ2-6,TGTGCCAGCAGTTACTCCGTCTCTGGGGCCAACGTCCTGACTTTC,CASSYSVSGANVLTF
TRBV28,NA,many,TRBJ2-7,TGTGCCAGCAGTTCCCTGAGAGCGGAGCAGTACTTC,CASSSLRAEQYF
TRBV4-1,TRBD2,many,TRBJ2-4,TGCGCCAGCAGCCGCCCCCTTGCCAGGAGCGGGGGGGCCGTAAACATTCAGTACTTC,CASSRPLARSGGAVNIQYF
TRBV27,TRBD1,once,TRBJ2-3,TGTGCCAGCAGTTGGAGAGAAAGGGGGCCCTCAGATACGCAGTATTTT,CASSWRERGPSDTQYF
TRBV7-8,NA,many,TRBJ1-1,TGTGCCAGCAGCTTAGGGGGGGCTTTCACTGAAGCTTTCTTT,CASSLGGAFTEAFF
TRBV5-1,TRBD1,many,TRBJ1-2,TGCGCCAGCAGCTCCGGGACAGGGGAATATGGCTACACCTTC,CASSSGTGEYGYTF
TRBV5-1,TRBD2,many,TRBJ2-3,TGCGCCAGCAGCAGGGGACTAGCTGATAGCACAGATACGCAGTATTTT,CASSRGLADSTDTQYF
TRBV7-2,TRBD2,many,TRBJ2-7,TGTGCCAGCAGCTTAGTTTACCCAGCGGGAGGGGGATACGAGCAGTACTTC,CASSLVYPAGGGYEQYF
TRBV5-1,TRBD2,many,TRBJ2-1,TGCGCCAGCAGCCCCTCAGCGGGAGGGCCGAATGAGCAGTTCTTC,CASSPSAGGPNEQFF
TRBV30,NA,many,TRBJ1-1,TGTGCCTGGAGTGTAATGACAGGACCAATAATGAACACTGAAGCTTTCTTT,CAWSVMTGPIMNTEAFF
TRBV12-3/TRBV12-4,NA,many,TRBJ2-4,TGTGCCAGCAGCCGAAGGACAGTAGCCAAAAACATTCAGTACTTC,CASSRRTVAKNIQYF
TRBV20-1,TRBD2,many,TRBJ2-1,TGCAGTGCTAGAGATCGTACTAGCGGGAAAAGCTCCTACAATGAGCAGTTCTTC,CSARDRTSGKSSYNEQFF
TRBV7-2,NA,many,TRBJ2-2,TGTGCCAGCAGCTTTCCCAGCACCGGGGAGCTGTTTTTT,CASSFPSTGELFF
TRBV20-1,TRBD2,many,TRBJ2-6,TGCAGTGCTATTAATCCGCCGGGAGGGGACTCTGGGGCCAACGTCCTGACTTTC,CSAINPPGGDSGANVLTF
TRBV20-1,TRBD1,many,TRBJ2-2,TGCAGTGCTCCCAGACAGGGGGGCGACACCGGGGAGCTGTTTTTT,CSAPRQGGDTGELFF
TRBV7-2,TRBD2,NA,TRBJ2-3,TGTGCCAGCAGCTCCCCCAGCGGGAGGGCCCCAAGCACAGATACGCAGTATTTT,CASSSPSGRAPSTDTQYF
TRBV5-1,TRBD2,many,TRBJ2-1,TGCGCCAGCAGCTTCTCCCCGGACCTAGCGGGAGTCTACAATGAGCAGTTCTTC,CASSFSPDLAGVYNEQFF
TRBV28,TRBD1,many,TRBJ2-2,TGTGCCAGCAGCCCTTGGGACAGGGAAAACACCGGGGAGCTGTTTTTT,CASSPWDRENTGELFF
TRBV7-6,NA,NA,TRBJ1-5,TGTGCCAGCAGCCCCGGGACCGGTCAGCCCCAGCATTTT,CASSPGTGQPQHF
TRBV4-1,TRBD2,many,TRBJ2-7,TGCGCCAGCAGCCGTTCCGGGACTATGAACTACGAGCAGTACTTC,CASSRSGTMNYEQYF
TRBV20-1,TRBD2,NA,TRBJ2-1,TGCAGTGCTCCTGGGACTAGCGGGAGAACCTACAATGAGCAGTTCTTC,CSAPGTSGRTYNEQFF
TRBV9,TRBD2,many,TRBJ2-1,TGTGCCAGCAGCGCCAGACGAACTAGCGGGAGGGCCTATGAGCAGTTCTTC,CASSARRTSGRAYEQFF
TRBV10-2,NA,large,TRBJ2-2,TGCGCCAGCAGTGGATGGGCAGGAGAAGTACCCGGGGAGCTGTTTTTT,CASSGWAGEVPGELFF
TRBV10-3,NA,many,TRBJ2-2,TGTGCCGTTCAGGGAGAAGGGACCGGGGAGCTGTTTTTT,CAVQGEGTGELFF
TRBV3-1,NA,many,TRBJ2-1,TGTGCCAGCAGCCAAGACAGCGGCTCCTACAATGAGCAGTTCTTC,CASSQDSGSYNEQFF
TRBV6-1,TRBD1,many,TRBJ2-3,TGTGCCAGCAGTGAGGAGACAGGGAAGGATACGCAGTATTTT,CASSEETGKDTQYF
TRBV27,NA,NA,TRBJ1-2,TGTGCAAGCAGTCGGATACAGAGCGACTATGGCTACACCTTC,CASSRIQSDYGYTF
TRBV7-8,NA,many,TRBJ2-1,TGTGCCAGCAGCTTAGCGGGGGGTTCTAGAAGCAATGAGCAGTTCTTC,CASSLAGGSRSNEQFF
TRBV7-3,NA,many,TRBJ2-3,TGTGCCAGCAGCCCCGCGAGTAATACAGATACGCAGTATTTT,CASSPASNTDTQYF
TRBV5-1,NA,many,TRBJ2-7,TGCGCCAGCAGCTTGGCTGGGGACATATCCTACGAGCAGTACTTC,CASSLAGDISYEQYF
TRBV27,NA,many,TRBJ2-2,TGTGCCAGCAGAGCACCCACCAAGAACACCGGGGAGCTGTTTTTT,CASRAPTKNTGELFF
TRBV13,NA,many,TRBJ2-5,TGTGCCAGCAGCTTAACCTGGGTCGGGGAGACCCAGTACTTC,CASSLTWVGETQYF